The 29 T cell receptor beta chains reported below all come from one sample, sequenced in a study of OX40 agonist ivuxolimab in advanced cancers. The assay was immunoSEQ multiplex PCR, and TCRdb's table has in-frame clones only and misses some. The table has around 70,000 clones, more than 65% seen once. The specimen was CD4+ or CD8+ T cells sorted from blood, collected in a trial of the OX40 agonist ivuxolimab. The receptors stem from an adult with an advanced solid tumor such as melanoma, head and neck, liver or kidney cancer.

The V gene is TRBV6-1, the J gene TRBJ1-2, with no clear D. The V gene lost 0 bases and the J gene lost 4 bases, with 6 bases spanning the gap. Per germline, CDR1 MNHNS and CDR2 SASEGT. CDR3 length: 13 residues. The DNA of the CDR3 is TGTGCCAGCAGTGAAGCGGGAGGCTATGGCTACACCTTC. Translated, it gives CASSEAGGYGYTF.

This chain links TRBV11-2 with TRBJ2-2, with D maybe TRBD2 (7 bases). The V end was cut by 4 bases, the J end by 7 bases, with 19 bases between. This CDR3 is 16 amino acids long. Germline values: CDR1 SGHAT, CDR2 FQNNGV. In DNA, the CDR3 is TGTGCCAGCAGCTCTGACGGGGGGCATAAGAACGGGGAGCTGTTTTTT. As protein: CASSSDGGHKNGELFF.

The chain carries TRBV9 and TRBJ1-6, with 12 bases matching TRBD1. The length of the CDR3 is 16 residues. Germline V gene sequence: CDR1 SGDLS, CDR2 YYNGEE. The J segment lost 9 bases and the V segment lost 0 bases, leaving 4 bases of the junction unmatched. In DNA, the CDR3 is TGTGCCAGCAGCGTAGGGGGGACAGGGGGCTCTTCACCCCTCCACTTT. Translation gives CASSVGGTGGSSPLHF.

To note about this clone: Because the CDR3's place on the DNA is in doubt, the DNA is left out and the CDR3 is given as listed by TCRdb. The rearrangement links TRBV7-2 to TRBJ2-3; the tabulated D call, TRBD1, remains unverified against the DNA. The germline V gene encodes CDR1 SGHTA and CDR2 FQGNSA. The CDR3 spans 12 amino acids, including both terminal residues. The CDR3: CASSFGQGIARF.

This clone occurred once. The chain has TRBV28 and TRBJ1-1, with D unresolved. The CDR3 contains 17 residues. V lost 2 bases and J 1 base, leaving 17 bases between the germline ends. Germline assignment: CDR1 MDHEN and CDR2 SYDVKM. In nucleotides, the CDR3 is TGTGCCAGCAGTTTAAAGCCCTGGAAGACAAGGAACACTGAAGCTTTCTTT. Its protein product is CASSLKPWKTRNTEAFF.

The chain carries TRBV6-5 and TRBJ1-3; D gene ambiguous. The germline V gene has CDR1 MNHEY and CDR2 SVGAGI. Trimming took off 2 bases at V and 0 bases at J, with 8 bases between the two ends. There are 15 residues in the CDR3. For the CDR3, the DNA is TGTGCCAGCAGTTACGCGGGCCTCTCTGGAAACACCATATATTTT. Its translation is CASSYAGLSGNTIYF.

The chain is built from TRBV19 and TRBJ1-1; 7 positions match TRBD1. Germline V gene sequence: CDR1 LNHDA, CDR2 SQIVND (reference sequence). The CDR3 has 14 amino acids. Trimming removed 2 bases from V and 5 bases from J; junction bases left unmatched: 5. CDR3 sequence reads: CASSIPGTETEAFF. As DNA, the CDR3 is TGTGCCAGTAGTATACCCGGGACAGAAACTGAAGCTTTCTTT.

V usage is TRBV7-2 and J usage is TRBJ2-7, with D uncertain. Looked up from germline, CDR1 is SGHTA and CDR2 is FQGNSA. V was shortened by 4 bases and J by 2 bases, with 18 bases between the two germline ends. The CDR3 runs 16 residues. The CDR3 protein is CASSSPRSKGTYEQYF. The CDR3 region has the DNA TGTGCCAGCAGCTCCCCGAGATCAAAAGGGACCTACGAGCAGTACTTC.

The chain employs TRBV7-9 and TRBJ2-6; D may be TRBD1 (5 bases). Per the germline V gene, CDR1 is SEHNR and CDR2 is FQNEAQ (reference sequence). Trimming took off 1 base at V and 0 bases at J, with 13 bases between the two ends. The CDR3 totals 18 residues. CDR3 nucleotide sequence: TGTGCCAGCAGCTTAGGACAGCCCGCCATCTCTGGGGCCAACGTCCTGACTTTC. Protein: CASSLGQPAISGANVLTF. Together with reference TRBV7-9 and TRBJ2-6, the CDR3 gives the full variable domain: DTGVSQNPRHKITKRGQNVTFRCDPISEHNRLYWYRQTLGQGPEFLTYFQNEAQLEKSRLLSDRFSAERPKGSFSTLEIQRTEQGDSAMYLCASSLGQPAISGANVLTFGAGSRLTVL.

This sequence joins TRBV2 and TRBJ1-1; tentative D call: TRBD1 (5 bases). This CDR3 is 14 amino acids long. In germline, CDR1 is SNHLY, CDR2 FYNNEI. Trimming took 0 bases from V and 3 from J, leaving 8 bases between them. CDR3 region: CASSEAGDYTEAFF. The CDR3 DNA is TGTGCCAGCAGTGAAGCCGGGGACTACACTGAAGCTTTCTTT.

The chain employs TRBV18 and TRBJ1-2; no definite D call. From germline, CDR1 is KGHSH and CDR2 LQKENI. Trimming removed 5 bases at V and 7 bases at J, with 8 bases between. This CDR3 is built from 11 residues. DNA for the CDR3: TGTGCCAGCTCAGATTATGCTGGCTACACCTTC. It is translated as CASSDYAGYTF.

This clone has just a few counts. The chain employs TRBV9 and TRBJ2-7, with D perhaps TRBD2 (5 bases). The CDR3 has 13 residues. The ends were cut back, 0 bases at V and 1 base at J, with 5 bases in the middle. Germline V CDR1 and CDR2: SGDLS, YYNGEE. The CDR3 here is CASSVGGSYEQYF. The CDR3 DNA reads TGTGCCAGCAGCGTAGGAGGGTCCTACGAGCAGTACTTC.

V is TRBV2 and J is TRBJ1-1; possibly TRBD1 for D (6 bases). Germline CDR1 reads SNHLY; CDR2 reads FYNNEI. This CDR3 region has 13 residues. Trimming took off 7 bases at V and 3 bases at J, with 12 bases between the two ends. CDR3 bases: TGTGCCAGCAAACAGGGAGGGGACACTGAAGCTTTCTTT. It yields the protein CASKQGGDTEAFF.

The CDR3 loop is CASRPGQGANTEAFF. DNA of the CDR3: TGTGCCAGCAGGCCGGGACAGGGGGCGAACACTGAAGCTTTCTTT. The chain carries TRBV6-1 and TRBJ1-1, with 12 nucleotides matching TRBD1. Trimming took 6 bases from V and 1 from J; bases not matched to a gene: 3. The germline CDR1 and CDR2 sequences are MNHNS and SASEGT. CDR3 length equals 15 residues.

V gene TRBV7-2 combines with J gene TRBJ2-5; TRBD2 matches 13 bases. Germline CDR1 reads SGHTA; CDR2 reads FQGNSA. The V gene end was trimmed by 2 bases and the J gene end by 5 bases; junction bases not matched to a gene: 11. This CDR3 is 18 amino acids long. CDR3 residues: CASSLRWTSGGNRETQYF. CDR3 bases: TGTGCCAGCAGCTTACGGTGGACTAGCGGGGGAAATCGGGAGACCCAGTACTTC.

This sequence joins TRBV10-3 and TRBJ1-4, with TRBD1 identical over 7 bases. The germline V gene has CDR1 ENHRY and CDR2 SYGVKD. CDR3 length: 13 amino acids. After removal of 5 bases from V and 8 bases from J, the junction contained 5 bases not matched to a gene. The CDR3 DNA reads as TGTGCCATCAGTACTGGGACAGCCGAAAAACTGTTTTTT. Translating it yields CAISTGTAEKLFF.

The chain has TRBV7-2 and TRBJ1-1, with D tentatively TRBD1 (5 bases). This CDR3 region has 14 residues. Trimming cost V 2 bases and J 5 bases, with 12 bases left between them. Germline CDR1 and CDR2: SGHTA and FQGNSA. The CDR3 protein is CASSLYWGRTEAFF. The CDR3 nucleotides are TGTGCCAGCAGCTTATATTGGGGGAGGACTGAAGCTTTCTTT. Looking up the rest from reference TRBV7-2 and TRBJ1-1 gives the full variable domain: GAGVSQSPSNKVTEKGKDVELRCDPISGHTALYWYRQSLGQGLEFLIYFQGNSAPDKSGLPSDRFSAERTGGSVSTLTIQRTQQEDSAVYLCASSLYWGRTEAFFGQGTRLTVV.

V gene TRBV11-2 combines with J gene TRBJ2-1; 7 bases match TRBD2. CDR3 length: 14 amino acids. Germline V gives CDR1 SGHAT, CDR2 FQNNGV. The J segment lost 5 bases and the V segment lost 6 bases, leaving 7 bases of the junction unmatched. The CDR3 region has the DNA TGTGCCAGCAGGCCGCCCGGGACTAACAATGAGCAGTTCTTC. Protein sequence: CASRPPGTNNEQFF.

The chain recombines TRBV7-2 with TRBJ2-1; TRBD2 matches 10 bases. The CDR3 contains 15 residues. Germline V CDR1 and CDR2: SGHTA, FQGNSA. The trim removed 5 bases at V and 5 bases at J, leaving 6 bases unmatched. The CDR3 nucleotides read TGTGCCAGCAGCCCAATAGCGGGGGGCCACAATGAGCAGTTCTTC. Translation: CASSPIAGGHNEQFF.

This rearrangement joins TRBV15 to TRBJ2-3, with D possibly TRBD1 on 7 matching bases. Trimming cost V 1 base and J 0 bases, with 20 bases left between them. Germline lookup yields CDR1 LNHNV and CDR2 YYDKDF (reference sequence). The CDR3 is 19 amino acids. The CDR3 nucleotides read TGTGCCACCAGCAGAGGTATCCAGGGGGGCCGGGGGAGCACAGATACGCAGTATTTT. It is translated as CATSRGIQGGRGSTDTQYF. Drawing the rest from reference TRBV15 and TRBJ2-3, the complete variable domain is DAMVIQNPRYQVTQFGKPVTLSCSQTLNHNVMYWYQQKSSQAPKLLFHYYDKDFNNEADTPDNFQSRRPNTSFCFLDIRSPGLGDTAMYLCATSRGIQGGRGSTDTQYFGPGTRLTVL.

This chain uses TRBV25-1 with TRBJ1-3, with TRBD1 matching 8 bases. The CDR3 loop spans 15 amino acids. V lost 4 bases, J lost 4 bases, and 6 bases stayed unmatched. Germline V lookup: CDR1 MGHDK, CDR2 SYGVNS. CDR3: CASSVAGGLGNTIYF. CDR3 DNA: TGTGCCAGCAGTGTTGCAGGGGGCCTGGGAAACACCATATATTTT.

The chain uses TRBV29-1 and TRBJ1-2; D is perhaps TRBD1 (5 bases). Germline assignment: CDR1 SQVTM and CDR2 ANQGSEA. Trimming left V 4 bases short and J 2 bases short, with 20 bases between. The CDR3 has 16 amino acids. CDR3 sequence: CSVASQPGASNYGYTF. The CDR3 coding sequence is TGCAGCGTTGCATCCCAACCTGGGGCCTCAAACTATGGCTACACCTTC.

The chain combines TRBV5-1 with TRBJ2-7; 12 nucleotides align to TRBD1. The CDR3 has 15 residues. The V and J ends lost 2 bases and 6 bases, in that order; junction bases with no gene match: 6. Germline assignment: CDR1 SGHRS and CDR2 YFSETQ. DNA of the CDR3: TGCGCCAGCAGCTTAACGGGACAGGGGGCCGGCGAGCAGTACTTC. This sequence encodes CASSLTGQGAGEQYF.

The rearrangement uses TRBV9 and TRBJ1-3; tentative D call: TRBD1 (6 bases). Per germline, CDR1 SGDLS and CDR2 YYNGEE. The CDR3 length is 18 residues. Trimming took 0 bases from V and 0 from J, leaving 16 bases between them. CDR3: CASSVADLQGASGNTIYF. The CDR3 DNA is TGTGCCAGCAGCGTAGCTGACCTACAGGGTGCCTCTGGAAACACCATATATTTT.

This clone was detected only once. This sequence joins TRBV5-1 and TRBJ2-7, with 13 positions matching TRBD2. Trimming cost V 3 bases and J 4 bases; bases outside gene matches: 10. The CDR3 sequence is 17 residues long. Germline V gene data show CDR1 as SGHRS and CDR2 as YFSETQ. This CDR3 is CASSWGTSGAHGYEQYF. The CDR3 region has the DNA TGCGCCAGCAGCTGGGGGACTAGCGGGGCCCACGGGTACGAGCAGTACTTC.

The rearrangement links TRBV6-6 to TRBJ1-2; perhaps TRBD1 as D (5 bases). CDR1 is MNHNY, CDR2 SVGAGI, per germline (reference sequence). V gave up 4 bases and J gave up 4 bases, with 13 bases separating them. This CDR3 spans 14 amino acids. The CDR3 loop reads CASSLKGDGYGYTF. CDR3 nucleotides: TGTGCCAGCAGTTTGAAAGGGGATGGCTATGGCTACACCTTC.

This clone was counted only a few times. This CDR3 is CASADTRNTGELFF. CDR3 DNA sequence: TGTGCCAGCGCGGACACCCGGAACACCGGGGAGCTGTTTTTT. The chain recombines TRBV18 with TRBJ2-2, with a weak D call TRBD1 (5 bases). V was clipped by 8 bases and J by 1 base, with 11 bases between them. CDR1 is KGHSH and CDR2 is LQKENI in the germline V gene. This CDR3 is built from 14 residues.

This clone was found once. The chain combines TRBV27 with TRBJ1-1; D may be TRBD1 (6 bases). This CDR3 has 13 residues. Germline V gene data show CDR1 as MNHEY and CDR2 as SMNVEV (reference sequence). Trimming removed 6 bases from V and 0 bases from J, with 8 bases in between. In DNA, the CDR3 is TGTGCCAGCAGACGACAGGTGAACACTGAAGCTTTCTTT. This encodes CASRRQVNTEAFF.

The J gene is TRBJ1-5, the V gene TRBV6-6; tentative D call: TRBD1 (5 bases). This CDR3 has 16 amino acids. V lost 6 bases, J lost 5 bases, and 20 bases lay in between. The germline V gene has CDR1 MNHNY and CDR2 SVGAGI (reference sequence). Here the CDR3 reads CASSPLWQGEDQPQHF. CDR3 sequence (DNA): TGTGCCAGCAGCCCGCTGTGGCAGGGCGAGGATCAGCCCCAGCATTTT.